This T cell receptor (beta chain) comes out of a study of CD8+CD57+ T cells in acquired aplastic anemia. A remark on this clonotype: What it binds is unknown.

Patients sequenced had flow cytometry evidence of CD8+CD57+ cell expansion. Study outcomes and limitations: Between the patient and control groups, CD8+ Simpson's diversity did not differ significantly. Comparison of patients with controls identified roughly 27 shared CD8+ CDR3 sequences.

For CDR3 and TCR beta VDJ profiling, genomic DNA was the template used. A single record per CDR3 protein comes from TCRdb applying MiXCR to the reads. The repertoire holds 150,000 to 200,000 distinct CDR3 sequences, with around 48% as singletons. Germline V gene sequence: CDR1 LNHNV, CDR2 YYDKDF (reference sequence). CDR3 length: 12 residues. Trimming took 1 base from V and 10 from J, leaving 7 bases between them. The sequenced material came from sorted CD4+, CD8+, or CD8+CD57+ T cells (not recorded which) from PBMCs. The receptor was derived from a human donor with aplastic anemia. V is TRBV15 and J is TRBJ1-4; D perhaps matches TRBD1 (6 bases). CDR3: CATSRGGGKLFF. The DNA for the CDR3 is TGTGCCACCAGCAGAGGAGGGGGAAAACTGTTTTTT.